The rows below give T cell receptor beta chains drawn from one sample of a study of blood T cell repertoires in COVID-19. Sequencing was performed with immunoSEQ multiplex PCR; in TCRdb, only in-frame clones are kept and a portion is missing. The sample carries tens of thousands of clones, approximately 85% recorded once. Sample: peripheral blood. These receptors all come from a woman older than 75 with active or convalescent COVID-19. Both conserved end residues are part of each CDR3. Clone sizes are given selectively: once, few, many, or a class where the clone is expanded.

>.|TRBV5-5
CASSLGAGGAYEQYF
>.|TRBV4-1
CASSPRDSLAKNIQYF
>.|TRBV9
CASSPVAGAGSPLHF
>.|TRBV5-1
CASSSDLLRGQYF
>.|TRBV6-6
CASDPGGRYGYTF
>.|TRBV5-4
CASSLSGTQYF
>.|TRBV19
CASSAFVGTGGNTEAFF
>.|TRBV5-1
CASRVWLQGLYGYTF
>few|TRBV7-2
CASSLVSGGRETQYF
>.|TRBV29-1
CSVALPGNYGYTF
>.|TRBV28
CASSFGQGSYEQYF
>few|TRBV11-2
CASSFWTSGYNEQFF
>.|TRBV19
CASGQGAADTQYF
>.|TRBV4-1
CASSQNHRTGGNQPQHF
>.|TRBV7-7
CASSPSRGSSYNEQFF
>.|TRBV5-1
CASSLVLAGPSTDTQYF
>.|TRBV5-1
CASSVDSYGYTF
>.|TRBV6-2/TRBV6-3
CASSTLNRDRPYEQYF
>.|TRBV7-9
CASSPRQGTEAFF
>.|TRBV19
CASSIGRATGANVLTF
>.|TRBV10-3
CAISEGQSNYGYTF
>.|TRBV27
CASRSSGRAHSTQYF
>.|TRBV6-2/TRBV6-3
CASSYSGGGRSNQPQHF
>few|TRBV13
CASSSAGVPRDTEAFF
>few|TRBV2
CASKYRGEGSTEAFF
>.|TRBV6-6
CASRNRGTEKLFF
>.|TRBV7-9
CASSFFTTNEKLFF
>many|TRBV30
CAWRGPRGAVANYGYTF
>few|TRBV2
CASSGDRGQGHSNQPQHF
>few|TRBV20-1
CSAADPYEQYF
>.|TRBV27
CASSISGRARRATDTQYF
>.|TRBV19
CASRAGHSGANVLTF
>.|TRBV7-2
CASSQDRYGYTF
>.|TRBV30
CAWSVGAGANVLTF
>once|TRBV28
CASSRGGVYNEKLFF
>few|TRBV7-2
CASSGGGEGSYEQYF
>.|TRBV13
CASSFWNTEAFF
>.|TRBV7-9
CASSMDRGRETQYF
>.|TRBV7-2
CASSQRGTGVDEQFF
>.|TRBV5-6
CASSLWTSGSSYEQYF
>once|TRBV7-6
CASSLVGEGGYEQYF